The 27 T cell receptor beta chains given below trace back to one sample, sequenced in a study of blood T cell repertoires in COVID-19. Sequencing was performed with immunoSEQ multiplex PCR; in TCRdb, only in-frame clones are kept and a portion is missing. The sample holds over 85,000 clones, about 85% seen once. The sample taken for sequencing was peripheral blood. The source is a man of 80 years or more with acute or convalescent COVID-19.

The J gene is TRBJ2-4, the V gene TRBV6-1; D is uncertain. V shed 3 bases and J shed 0 bases, with 15 bases lying between them. Germline CDR1 and CDR2: MNHNS and SASEGT. CDR3 size: 17 residues. The CDR3 region has the DNA TGTGCCAGCAGTGATGCGGTCTTTACTCTAGCCAAAAACATTCAGTACTTC. It is translated as CASSDAVFTLAKNIQYF.

The chain is built from TRBV6-7 and TRBJ2-5; a weak D match, TRBD1 (5 bases). TRBV6-7 qualifies as an ORF whose function is uncertain. Trimming stripped 0 bases from V and 4 bases from J, with 18 bases between. The CDR3 has 17 amino acids. The CDR3: CASSYSGLVQRVETQYF. The CDR3 region has the DNA TGTGCCAGCAGTTACTCGGGGCTAGTCCAAAGGGTAGAGACCCAGTACTTC.

V gene TRBV10-2 combines with J gene TRBJ1-2, with D perhaps matching TRBD1 (6 bases). V was cut by 0 bases and J by 7 bases, with 15 bases left in between. The CDR3 is 15 residues long. CDR1 WSHSY and CDR2 SAAADI come from the germline V gene. This chain's CDR3 is CASSESTGKGFGYTF. CDR3 bases: TGCGCCAGCAGTGAGTCAACAGGGAAGGGTTTTGGCTACACCTTC.

The chain carries TRBV3-1 (or the pseudogene TRBV3-2) and TRBJ2-7; 7 bases match TRBD1. V was clipped by 4 bases and J by 0 bases; unmatched bases: 6. The CDR3 has 15 amino acids. Germline V CDR1 and CDR2: LGHDT, YNNKEL (reference sequence). CDR3 residues: CASSLDRDSSYEQYF. In DNA, the CDR3 is TGTGCCAGCAGCCTTGATAGGGACAGCTCCTACGAGCAGTACTTC.

The V and J genes are TRBV7-9 and TRBJ2-3, with 9 bases lining up with TRBD2. CDR3 length equals 15 residues. Trimming at V came to 5 bases and at J to 2 bases, leaving 5 bases not matched to a gene. Germline CDR1 reads SEHNR; CDR2 reads FQNEAQ (reference sequence). The CDR3 loop reads CASSVTSGLTDTQYF. CDR3 nucleotides: TGTGCCAGCAGCGTTACTAGCGGGCTCACAGATACGCAGTATTTT.

The chain carries TRBV19 and TRBJ2-1; 7 positions agree with TRBD2. CDR3 length: 13 residues. Per the germline V gene, CDR1 is LNHDA and CDR2 is SQIVND (reference sequence). Trimming took 6 bases from V and 15 from J; bases not matched to a gene: 14. For the CDR3, the DNA is TGTGCCAGTAGCACAGGCCGGCGGGAGAGGCTGTTCTTC. Residues: CASSTGRRERLFF.

The chain is built from TRBV7-8 and TRBJ2-5; a weak D match, TRBD2 (6 bases). CDR3 length: 15 residues. The V end was cut by 4 bases, the J end by 5 bases, with 17 bases between. Germline V CDR1 and CDR2: SGHVS, FQNEAQ. CDR3 DNA: TGTGCCAGCAGCTCCCTAGAGACTAGGCAGGAGACCCAGTACTTC. It codes for CASSSLETRQETQYF.

The genes are TRBV9 and TRBJ2-3; 8 bases match TRBD2. Germline CDR1 reads SGDLS; CDR2 reads YYNGEE. V was pared by 0 bases and J by 1 base, with 4 bases of the junction left unmatched. The CDR3 covers 16 residues. The CDR3 nucleotides read TGTGCCAGCAGCGTAGCTGTGGGACTAGGCACAGATACGCAGTATTTT. Encoded protein: CASSVAVGLGTDTQYF.

This clone was recorded a few times. V usage is TRBV6-6 and J usage is TRBJ2-1; 8 bases are a match to TRBD2. The ends lost 7 bases at V and 1 base at J; junction bases unmatched: 9. The CDR3 is made up of 16 amino acids. The germline V gene encodes CDR1 MNHNY and CDR2 SVGAGI (reference sequence). The CDR3 is CASTHTTSGSYNEQFF. The DNA of the CDR3 is TGTGCCAGCACCCACACTACTAGCGGTTCCTACAATGAGCAGTTCTTC.

V usage is TRBV24-1 and J usage is TRBJ2-3; D not resolved. With 3 bases removed from V and 3 bases from J, the gap between germline ends came to 18 bases. This CDR3 is built from 17 residues. Germline lookup yields CDR1 KGHDR and CDR2 SFDVKD. The CDR3 sequence: CATSDPHLPSPTDTQYF. The CDR3, as DNA: TGTGCCACCAGTGATCCCCATCTCCCCAGTCCTACAGATACGCAGTATTTT.

The chain employs TRBV2 and TRBJ1-6; the D is unclear. Trimming pared 7 bases from V and 8 bases from J, leaving 18 bases between. This CDR3 contains 15 residues. Germline values: CDR1 SNHLY, CDR2 FYNNEI. As DNA, the CDR3 is TGTGCCAGCAATCTTGAGCCCGCTGCCGATTCACCCCTCCACTTT. It yields the protein CASNLEPAADSPLHF.

The chain joins TRBV5-1 to TRBJ2-2; 7 bases are a match to TRBD1. The CDR3 is 16 amino acids. Germline V CDR1 and CDR2: SGHRS, YFSETQ. Unmatched junction bases numbered 6, after V lost 4 bases and J lost 0 bases. CDR3 sequence: CASSQTGTANTGELFF. The CDR3, as DNA: TGCGCCAGCAGCCAGACCGGGACAGCGAACACCGGGGAGCTGTTTTTT.

The J gene is TRBJ2-4, the V gene TRBV6-1; 8 nucleotides align to TRBD1. Trimming took 0 bases from V and 3 from J; bases not matched to a gene: 4. The V gene's germline CDR1 is MNHNS and CDR2 SASEGT. This CDR3 contains 16 residues. CDR3 DNA sequence: TGTGCCAGCAGTGAAGCTTATACAGGGGGCAAAAACATTCAGTACTTC. It translates to CASSEAYTGGKNIQYF.

The V call is TRBV9, the J call TRBJ2-5; possible D gene TRBD1, 6 bases. V lost 2 bases and J lost 4, with 9 bases in between. CDR3 size: 13 residues. CDR1 SGDLS and CDR2 YYNGEE come from the germline V gene. The CDR3 protein is CASSVIGGETQYF. CDR3 coding DNA: TGTGCCAGCAGCGTCATAGGGGGAGAGACCCAGTACTTC.

The V and J genes are TRBV5-1 and TRBJ2-7; possible D gene TRBD2, 6 bases. This CDR3 comprises 15 residues. Germline V gene lookup returns CDR1 SGHRS and CDR2 YFSETQ. Between the trimmed V and J ends, which lost 4 bases and 7 bases, there was a span of 21 bases. CDR3: CASSVKGPVGGEQYF. CDR3 bases: TGCGCCAGCAGCGTCAAGGGGCCTGTGGGGGGTGAGCAGTACTTC.

V gene TRBV28 combines with J gene TRBJ1-1; weak D call: TRBD1 (5 bases). The germline V gene encodes CDR1 MDHEN and CDR2 SYDVKM. The CDR3 extends over 16 amino acids. The ends were cut back, 6 bases at V and 0 bases at J, with 17 bases in the middle. For the CDR3, the DNA is TGTGCCAGCAGGGAACTAACGGGACTTATGAACACTGAAGCTTTCTTT. This translates into CASRELTGLMNTEAFF.

V usage is TRBV6-1 and J usage is TRBJ2-7, with TRBD1 matching over 10 bases. CDR1 and CDR2 from the germline V gene are MNHNS and SASEGT. Trimming at V came to 3 bases and at J to 6 bases, leaving 5 bases not matched to a gene. The CDR3 totals 14 residues. The CDR3 protein is CASSETGGFLEQYF. CDR3 DNA sequence: TGTGCCAGCAGTGAGACAGGGGGCTTCCTCGAGCAGTACTTC.

This rearrangement joins TRBV7-3 to TRBJ2-2; TRBD1 matches at 9 bases. V shed 4 bases and J 4 bases; nucleotides not matched to a gene: 13. The CDR3 loop spans 18 amino acids. CDR1 is SGHTA, CDR2 FQGTGA, per germline. The CDR3 region is CASSSQPGTGWSTGELFF. The CDR3 region has the DNA TGTGCCAGCAGCTCGCAACCCGGGACAGGGTGGAGCACCGGGGAGCTGTTTTTT.

The V call is TRBV7-6, the J call TRBJ2-7, with 7 bases matching TRBD1. Germline CDR1 reads SGHVS; CDR2 reads FNYEAQ. Unmatched junction bases numbered 16, after V lost 3 bases and J lost 5 bases. The CDR3 runs 17 residues. The CDR3, as DNA: TGTGCCAGCAGCTTCAGTCCGGACAGACCCCAGGGGGACGAGCAGTACTTC. It is translated as CASSFSPDRPQGDEQYF.

This sequence joins TRBV4-1 and TRBJ2-3; the match to TRBD2 covers 9 bases. CDR3 size: 18 residues. The V and J ends lost 1 base and 5 bases, in that order; junction bases with no gene match: 13. Looked up from germline, CDR1 is MGHRA and CDR2 is YSYEKL. CDR3 DNA sequence: TGCGCCAGCAGCCAAGTAGGGCTAGCGGGGTTAAAAGGAGATACGCAGTATTTT. It specifies CASSQVGLAGLKGDTQYF.

J is TRBJ2-6 and V is TRBV28, with TRBD1 identical over 9 bases. Losses at the gene ends were 6 bases for V and 0 bases for J; bases not matched to a gene: 6. The germline V gene encodes CDR1 MDHEN and CDR2 SYDVKM. CDR3 size: 17 residues. For the CDR3, the DNA is TGTGCCAGCAGATGGGACAGGGTGAACTCTGGGGCCAACGTCCTGACTTTC. It yields the protein CASRWDRVNSGANVLTF.

The chain has TRBV7-8 and TRBJ2-7, with 9 bases lining up with TRBD1. V gave up 4 bases and J gave up 2 bases; unmatched junction bases: 3. The germline CDR1 and CDR2 sequences are SGHVS and FQNEAQ. The CDR3 loop spans 14 amino acids. CDR3 region: CASSSGQGTYEQYF. The DNA of the CDR3 is TGTGCCAGCAGCTCCGGACAGGGGACCTACGAGCAGTACTTC.

The chain uses TRBV19 and TRBJ1-2; D call uncertain. V lost 6 bases, J lost 9 bases, and 8 bases lay in between. Germline V lookup: CDR1 LNHDA, CDR2 SQIVND (reference sequence). The CDR3 is 10 amino acids. CDR3 amino acids: CASRENSYTF. The CDR3 DNA is TGTGCCAGTAGGGAGAATAGCTACACCTTC.

This chain links TRBV19 with TRBJ2-2, with D possibly TRBD1 on 7 matching bases. The CDR3 consists of 16 residues. The V end was cut by 5 bases, the J end by 1 base, with 14 bases between. The germline gives CDR1 LNHDA, CDR2 SQIVND (reference sequence). The CDR3 sequence is CASSSNRGGNTGELFF. Written as DNA, the CDR3 is TGTGCCAGTAGTTCAAACAGGGGAGGGAACACCGGGGAGCTGTTTTTT.

The chain links TRBV29-1 to TRBJ2-7; 9 nucleotides agree with TRBD2. Per the germline V gene, CDR1 is SQVTM and CDR2 is ANQGSEA. CDR3 length: 12 amino acids. The V and J ends lost 7 bases and 7 bases, in that order; junction bases with no gene match: 8. The DNA for the CDR3 is TGCAGCGCCCGTAGCGGGGGTAGAGAGCAGTACTTC. Translated, it gives CSARSGGREQYF.

This clone was seen only once. This rearrangement joins TRBV28 to TRBJ1-5; a possible D gene is TRBD1 (5 bases). The CDR3 loop spans 14 amino acids. Trimming removed 6 bases at V and 5 bases at J, with 14 bases between. Germline V gene data show CDR1 as MDHEN and CDR2 as SYDVKM. The CDR3 spells CASSPGVVHQPQHF. CDR3 DNA sequence: TGTGCCAGCAGCCCGGGGGTAGTACATCAGCCCCAGCATTTT.

The V gene is TRBV27, the J gene TRBJ2-7; tentatively, D is TRBD1 (6 bases). The V end lost 6 bases, the J end lost 0 bases, and 12 bases lay between the germline ends. This CDR3 contains 14 residues. The germline V gene encodes CDR1 MNHEY and CDR2 SMNVEV (reference sequence). In DNA, the CDR3 is TGTGCCAGCAGCTTCCGGGACACCTCCTACGAGCAGTACTTC. Its protein product is CASSFRDTSYEQYF.